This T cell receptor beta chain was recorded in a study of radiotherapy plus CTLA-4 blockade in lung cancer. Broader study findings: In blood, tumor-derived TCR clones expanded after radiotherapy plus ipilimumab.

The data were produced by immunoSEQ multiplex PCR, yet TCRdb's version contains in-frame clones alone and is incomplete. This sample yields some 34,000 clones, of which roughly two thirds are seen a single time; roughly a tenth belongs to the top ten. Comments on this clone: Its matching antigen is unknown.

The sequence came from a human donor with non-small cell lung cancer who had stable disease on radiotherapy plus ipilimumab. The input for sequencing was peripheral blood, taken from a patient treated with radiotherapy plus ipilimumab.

The CDR3, as DNA: TGTGCCAGCAGTGCCACCGGGACAGGGGGCACTGAAGCTTTCTTT. Translation gives CASSATGTGGTEAFF. V is TRBV6-4 and J is TRBJ1-1, with 11 bases matching TRBD1. Germline CDR1 and CDR2: MRHNA and SNTAGT. V trimming: 4 bases; J trimming: 4 bases; junction bases outside the gene matches: 5. The CDR3 runs to 15 residues.